This T cell receptor (beta chain) is drawn from a study of blood T cell repertoires in COVID-19. On the study more broadly: T cells, B-cell-depleted T cells, or PBMCs supplied cDNA or gDNA.

The participants were between about 18 and 90 years old and came from 24 US areas. Participants' reported clinical history set cohort assignment. This clone appeared a few times. In the original workflow: Estimates of nucleated cell counts were drawn from the amplification of reference gene primers. The protocol was immunoSEQ multiplex PCR, while the TCRdb copy is restricted to in-frame clones and leaves out a portion. That table supplies the V and J calls and clone size; D and trimming were determined from the DNA. The sample has approximately 250,000 clones, approximately 89% seen once. The sequence came from a woman aged 40 to 55 with acute COVID-19. Sequencing was carried out using PBMCs or T cells enriched from blood (not recorded which).

Here the CDR3 DNA reads TGTGCCAGCAGCCAGACAGGTTACGAGCAGTACTTC. As protein: CASSQTGYEQYF. V gene TRBV2 combines with J gene TRBJ2-7; the D gene is possibly TRBD1 (6 bases). Trimming cost V 6 bases and J 4 bases, with 10 bases left between them. The germline V gene encodes CDR1 SNHLY and CDR2 FYNNEI. The CDR3 runs to 12 residues.